The 27 T cell receptor beta chains below all came from one sample that was sequenced in a study of T cells in localized non-small cell lung cancer. TCRdb keeps only in-frame clones here, not all; method: immunoSEQ multiplex PCR. Among 15,000 to 20,000 clones, over 75% were seen once, and the ten largest hold 30%. The material was peripheral blood, obtained before any cancer treatment. These receptors originate from a male donor older than 55 with stage I lung adenocarcinoma.

This chain uses TRBV11-2 with TRBJ1-1, with TRBD1 matching over 7 bases. Germline assignment: CDR1 SGHAT and CDR2 FQNNGV. After removal of 5 bases from V and 11 bases from J, the junction contained 8 bases not matched to a gene. This CDR3 comprises 12 residues. The CDR3 nucleotides read TGTGCCAGCAGCCTAGGACAGGTGACGGCTTTCTTT. Translation: CASSLGQVTAFF.

J is TRBJ2-1 and V is TRBV7-8; D possibly uses TRBD1 or TRBD2 (5 bases each). V was pared by 5 bases and J by 9 bases, with 14 bases between. The CDR3 has 13 residues. Germline V gene lookup returns CDR1 SGHVS and CDR2 FQNEAQ. This chain's CDR3 is CASSRTRGIEQFF. DNA of the CDR3: TGTGCCAGCAGCCGCACTAGGGGCATTGAGCAGTTCTTC.

The V and J genes are TRBV28 and TRBJ1-4; D is possibly TRBD1 (6 bases). Trimming took off 3 bases at V and 5 bases at J, with 13 bases between the two ends. This CDR3 is built from 15 residues. From germline, CDR1 is MDHEN and CDR2 SYDVKM. The CDR3 DNA is TGTGCCAGCAGTTTGGGGGCCGCAGGGAATGAAAAACTGTTTTTT. As protein: CASSLGAAGNEKLFF.

The gene calls are TRBV30 and TRBJ1-2, with a weak D call TRBD1 (5 bases). Germline CDR1 is GTSNPN and CDR2 is SVGIG (reference sequence). The CDR3 extends over 12 amino acids. The germline V and J ends were trimmed by 2 bases and 8 bases, with 12 bases remaining between them. The CDR3 is CAWSTGTWGYTF. Here the CDR3 DNA reads TGTGCCTGGAGTACCGGGACCTGGGGCTACACCTTC.

The V call is TRBV18, the J call TRBJ1-5; 11 nucleotides align to TRBD1. Per the germline V gene, CDR1 is KGHSH and CDR2 is LQKENI. V was clipped by 4 bases and J by 4 bases; unmatched bases: 3. CDR3 length: 15 amino acids. The CDR3 DNA follows: TGTGCCAGCTCACGGACAGGGGGCCTAAATCAGCCCCAGCATTTT. It yields the protein CASSRTGGLNQPQHF. The full variable domain, completed using reference TRBV18 and TRBJ1-5, is NAGVMQNPRHLVRRRGQEARLRCSPMKGHSHVYWYRQLPEEGLKFMVYLQKENIIDESGMPKERFSAEFPKEGPSILRIQQVVRGDSAAYFCASSRTGGLNQPQHFGDGTRLSIL.

J is TRBJ2-1 and V is TRBV7-3, with TRBD1 matching over 8 bases. The J segment lost 3 bases and the V segment lost 4 bases, leaving 8 bases of the junction unmatched. Germline V gene sequence: CDR1 SGHTA, CDR2 FQGTGA. This CDR3 has 16 amino acids. The CDR3 nucleotides are TGTGCCAGCAGCTCCCAAAGTGGGACAGGCTACAATGAGCAGTTCTTC. Translated, it gives CASSSQSGTGYNEQFF.

This chain joins TRBV29-1 and TRBJ1-2, with D perhaps TRBD1 (6 bases). The CDR3 length is 14 residues. Trimming shortened V by 3 bases and J by 4 bases, and 15 bases separated the two germline ends. Germline assignment: CDR1 SQVTM and CDR2 ANQGSEA. The CDR3 is CSVDKQGGLYGYTF. The CDR3 DNA sequence: TGCAGCGTTGACAAACAGGGAGGCCTCTATGGCTACACCTTC. The full variable domain, completed using reference TRBV29-1 and TRBJ1-2, is SAVISQKPSRDICQRGTSLTIQCQVDSQVTMMFWYRQQPGQSLTLIATANQGSEATYESGFVIDKFPISRPNLTFSTLTVSNMSPEDSSIYLCSVDKQGGLYGYTFGSGTRLTVV.

The V and J genes are TRBV5-5 and TRBJ1-3, with 9 bases matching TRBD1. The CDR3 spans 16 residues. Unmatched junction bases numbered 7, after V lost 0 bases and J lost 6 bases. Germline loops: CDR1 SGHKS, CDR2 YYEKEE (reference sequence). In nucleotides, the CDR3 is TGTGCCAGCAGCTTGGAGCACAGGGGGCTGGAAAACACCATATATTTT. It specifies CASSLEHRGLENTIYF.

On this clone itself: An end of the junction differs from the germline gene, which may be a read error. The chain has TRBV6-1 and TRBJ1-1, with D perhaps TRBD1 (6 bases). The CDR3 consists of 11 residues. Germline lookup yields CDR1 MNHNS and CDR2 SASEGT. The CDR3 DNA is TGTGCCAGCAGCACCACAGGGACGTGGATCTTT. Its translation: CASSTTGTWIF.

V usage is TRBV6-6 and J usage is TRBJ2-7; D perhaps matches TRBD2 (5 bases). The germline gives CDR1 MNHNY, CDR2 SVGAGI (reference sequence). V was pared by 6 bases and J by 4 bases, with 19 bases between. The CDR3 has 15 amino acids. The CDR3 spells CASREEGRATYEQYF. CDR3 sequence (DNA): TGTGCCAGCAGAGAAGAGGGCCGGGCCACGTACGAGCAGTACTTC.

The genes are TRBV20-1 and TRBJ2-7, with TRBD2 matching over 8 bases. The length of the CDR3 is 11 residues. Germline CDR1 is DFQATT and CDR2 is SNEGSKA (reference sequence). V lost 3 bases and J lost 9; bases outside the gene matches: 4. As DNA, the CDR3 is TGCAGTGCTAGGAGTCTAGCGGGGCAGTACTTC. Protein: CSARSLAGQYF.

V usage is TRBV5-1 and J usage is TRBJ2-5, with 7 bases identical to TRBD1. This CDR3 spans 11 amino acids. Germline V gene data show CDR1 as SGHRS and CDR2 as YFSETQ. Losses at the gene ends were 5 bases for V and 13 bases for J; bases not matched to a gene: 8. The CDR3 protein is CASRLQGRWYF. CDR3 coding DNA: TGCGCCAGCAGATTACAGGGGCGTTGGTACTTC.

The chain has TRBV30 and TRBJ1-5; D possibly corresponds to TRBD1 (6 bases). The CDR3 sequence is 16 residues long. V was clipped by 1 base and J by 2 bases, with 15 bases between them. Looked up from germline, CDR1 is GTSNPN and CDR2 is SVGIG (reference sequence). CDR3 region: CAWSEGTTTRNQPQHF. The CDR3 DNA sequence: TGTGCCTGGAGTGAGGGGACAACGACACGCAATCAGCCCCAGCATTTT.

The CDR3 region is CAISGSQVGDTEAFF. DNA of the CDR3: TGTGCCATCAGCGGATCGCAGGTGGGGGACACTGAAGCTTTCTTT. J is TRBJ1-1 and V is TRBV10-3, with D possibly matching TRBD1 (5 bases). The CDR3 has 15 residues. Germline V gene sequence: CDR1 ENHRY, CDR2 SYGVKD. Trimming pared 6 bases from V and 3 bases from J, leaving 17 bases between.

This clone appeared a single time. This sequence joins TRBV11-3 and TRBJ2-7, with D unclear. The V and J ends lost 2 bases and 6 bases respectively, with 14 bases between them. This CDR3 comprises 14 residues. Germline lookup yields CDR1 SGHNT and CDR2 YENEEA. The DNA of the CDR3 is TGTGCCAGCAGCTTATATCCAACCTCCAGCGAGCAGTACTTC. Protein: CASSLYPTSSEQYF.

This rearrangement joins TRBV15 to TRBJ1-4; D gene ambiguous. CDR3 length: 15 amino acids. Germline V gives CDR1 LNHNV, CDR2 YYDKDF (reference sequence). Trimming took off 0 bases at V and 8 bases at J, with 13 bases between the two ends. Written as DNA, the CDR3 is TGTGCCACCAGCAGAGAAATCGTCACGCGGGAAAAACTGTTTTTT. Amino acids: CATSREIVTREKLFF.

The CDR3 loop reads CASKSGHEQYF. The CDR3 DNA sequence: TGTGCCAGCAAATCTGGCCACGAGCAGTACTTC. The chain carries TRBV6-5 and TRBJ2-7; D unclear. The germline V gene encodes CDR1 MNHEY and CDR2 SVGAGI. The V end lost 7 bases, the J end lost 5 bases, and 9 bases lay between the germline ends. This CDR3 has 11 residues.

This chain links TRBV5-4 with TRBJ2-5; TRBD1 matches 10 bases. CDR1 is SGHNT, CDR2 YYREEE, per germline (reference sequence). J lost 4 bases, V lost 5 bases, and 11 bases had no gene match. The length of the CDR3 is 16 residues. The CDR3 region has the DNA TGTGCCAGCAGTTCTTCCGGGACAGGGGTCGTAGAGACCCAGTACTTC. Translated: CASSSSGTGVVETQYF.

The CDR3 sequence: CASNRGNTDTQYF. For the CDR3, the DNA is TGTGCCAGCAATCGGGGGAACACAGATACGCAGTATTTT. This chain uses TRBV2 with TRBJ2-3; D possibly corresponds to TRBD2 (6 bases). The V end was cut by 7 bases, the J end by 2 bases, with 10 bases between. CDR3 length: 13 amino acids. Germline CDR1 SNHLY, CDR2 FYNNEI. The full variable domain, its missing parts supplied by reference TRBV2 and TRBJ2-3, is EPEVTQTPSHQVTQMGQEVILRCVPISNHLYFYWYRQILGQKVEFLVSFYNNEISEKSEIFDDQFSVERPDGSNFTLKIRSTKLEDSAMYFCASNRGNTDTQYFGPGTRLTVL.

This chain links TRBV29-1 with TRBJ2-5, with unresolved D. The V gene lost 3 bases and the J gene lost 9 bases, with 14 bases spanning the gap. The CDR3 has 12 residues. Germline-derived CDR1 and CDR2 are SQVTM and ANQGSEA. This CDR3 reads CSVDGQDEAQYF. The CDR3 DNA reads as TGCAGCGTTGATGGGCAGGACGAGGCCCAGTACTTC.

This chain joins TRBV19 and TRBJ2-3; TRBD2 agrees at 13 bases. Germline CDR1 and CDR2: LNHDA and SQIVND (reference sequence). The CDR3 loop spans 21 amino acids. J gave up 0 bases and V 4 bases, and 16 bases lay outside the gene matches. CDR3 DNA: TGTGCCAGTAGTAACCCTCGGACTAGCGGGAGCCGGAGTACTAGCACAGATACGCAGTATTTT. Encoded protein: CASSNPRTSGSRSTSTDTQYF.

This clone is a singleton in its sample. The chain is built from TRBV19 and TRBJ2-7, with no clear D. Germline lookup yields CDR1 LNHDA and CDR2 SQIVND (reference sequence). The CDR3 is 11 amino acids. Trimming shortened V by 6 bases and J by 5 bases, and 8 bases separated the two germline ends. The chain's CDR3 is CASSWRHEQYF. The CDR3 bases are TGTGCCAGTAGCTGGCGACACGAGCAGTACTTC.

Relative to its sample, this clone is medium-sized. This chain joins TRBV5-6 and TRBJ2-2, with D possibly TRBD1 on 6 matching bases. V was shortened by 0 bases and J by 6 bases, with 15 bases between the two germline ends. The CDR3 has 16 residues. The germline V gene encodes CDR1 SGHDT and CDR2 YYEEEE. Here the CDR3 reads CASSLAVQGPAGELFF. CDR3 in DNA: TGTGCCAGCAGCTTGGCAGTCCAGGGGCCGGCCGGGGAGCTGTTTTTT.

V usage is TRBV10-3 and J usage is TRBJ2-7; 7 nucleotides match TRBD1. This CDR3 contains 14 residues. V lost 4 bases, J lost 2 bases, and 5 bases stayed unmatched. CDR1 is ENHRY and CDR2 is SYGVKD in the germline V gene. The CDR3 nucleotides are TGTGCCATCAGTGGAGACAGGGCCGCCTACGAGCAGTACTTC. Translating it yields CAISGDRAAYEQYF.

This sequence joins TRBV30 and TRBJ1-2; D is possibly TRBD1 (6 bases). With 2 bases removed from V and 3 bases from J, the gap between germline ends came to 13 bases. The CDR3 covers 14 residues. Germline V CDR1 and CDR2: GTSNPN, SVGIG (reference sequence). The CDR3: CAWSYLQGHYGYTF. The CDR3 region has the DNA TGTGCCTGGAGTTACCTACAGGGACACTATGGCTACACCTTC.

This clone was observed a single time. The V gene is TRBV7-9, the J gene TRBJ2-1, with 10 bases matching TRBD1. Germline CDR1 and CDR2: SEHNR and FQNEAQ (reference sequence). The length of the CDR3 is 17 residues. Losses at the gene ends were 0 bases for V and 4 bases for J; bases not matched to a gene: 6. The CDR3 loop is CASSLARGQGSYNEQFF. In DNA form, the CDR3 reads TGTGCCAGCAGCTTAGCCCGGGGACAGGGGAGTTACAATGAGCAGTTCTTC.

The chain joins TRBV5-1 to TRBJ1-1; D perhaps matches TRBD1 (5 bases). CDR3 size: 16 residues. In germline, CDR1 is SGHRS, CDR2 YFSETQ. V dropped 0 bases and J dropped 1 base, with 13 bases sitting between them. The CDR3 region has the DNA TGCGCCAGCAGCTTGGTTCAGGGCCCCCCGAACACTGAAGCTTTCTTT. This encodes CASSLVQGPPNTEAFF.